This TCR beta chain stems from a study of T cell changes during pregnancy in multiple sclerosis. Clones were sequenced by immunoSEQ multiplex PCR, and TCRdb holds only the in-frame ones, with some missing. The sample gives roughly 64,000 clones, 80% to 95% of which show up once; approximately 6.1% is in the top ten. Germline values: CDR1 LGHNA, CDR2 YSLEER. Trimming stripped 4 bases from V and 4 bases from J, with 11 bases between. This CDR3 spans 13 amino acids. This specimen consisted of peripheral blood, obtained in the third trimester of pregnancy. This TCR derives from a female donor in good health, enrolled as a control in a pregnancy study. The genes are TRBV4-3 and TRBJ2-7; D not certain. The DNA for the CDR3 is TGCGCCAGCAGCCCCCGGCGGATGTACGAGCAGTACTTC. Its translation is CASSPRRMYEQYF.